This T cell receptor beta chain is drawn from a study of blood T cell repertoires in COVID-19. The repertoire was sequenced with immunoSEQ multiplex PCR; TCRdb's copy has only in-frame clones and lacks some. Among about 240,000 clones, approximately 90% were seen once, and the ten largest hold about 4%. This CDR3 is built from 18 residues. V dropped 5 bases and J dropped 0; count of bases not matched to a gene: 10. Per germline, CDR1 SGHRS and CDR2 YFSETQ. The receptor was isolated from a woman in her 30s who had recovered from COVID-19. The sample consisted of PBMCs or T cells enriched from blood (not recorded which). The chain combines TRBV5-1 with TRBJ2-1; TRBD1 aligns across 11 bases. The CDR3 nucleotides read TGCGCCAGCAGATCCGGGACAGGGGGATTAAGCTCCTACAATGAGCAGTTCTTC. Translating gives CASRSGTGGLSSYNEQFF.